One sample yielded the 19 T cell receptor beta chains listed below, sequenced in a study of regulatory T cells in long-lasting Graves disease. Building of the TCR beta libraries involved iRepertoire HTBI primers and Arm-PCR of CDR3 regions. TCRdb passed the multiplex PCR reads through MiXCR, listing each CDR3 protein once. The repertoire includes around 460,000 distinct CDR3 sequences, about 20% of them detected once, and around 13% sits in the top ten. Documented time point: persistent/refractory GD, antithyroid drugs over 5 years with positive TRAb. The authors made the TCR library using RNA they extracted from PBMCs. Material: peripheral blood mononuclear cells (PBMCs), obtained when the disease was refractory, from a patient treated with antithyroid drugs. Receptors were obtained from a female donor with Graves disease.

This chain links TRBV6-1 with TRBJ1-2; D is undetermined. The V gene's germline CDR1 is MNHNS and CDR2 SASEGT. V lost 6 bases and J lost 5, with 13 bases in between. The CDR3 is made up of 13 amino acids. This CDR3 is CASSLQIPYGYTF. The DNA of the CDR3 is TGTGCCAGCAGCCTACAGATACCTTATGGCTACACCTTC.

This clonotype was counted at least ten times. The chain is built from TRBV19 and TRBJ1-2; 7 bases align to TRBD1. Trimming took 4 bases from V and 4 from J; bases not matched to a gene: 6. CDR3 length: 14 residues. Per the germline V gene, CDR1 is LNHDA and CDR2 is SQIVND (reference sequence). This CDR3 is CASSTAGQPYGYTF. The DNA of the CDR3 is TGTGCCAGTAGTACAGCGGGACAGCCCTATGGCTACACCTTC.

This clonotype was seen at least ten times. Written as DNA, the CDR3 is TGTGCCAGCAGGGTGGACGGGTCTACGATGACCCAGTACTTC. Its protein product is CASRVDGSTMTQYF. The chain couples TRBV7-2 to TRBJ2-5; D ambiguous. The CDR3 sequence is 14 residues long. V lost 6 bases and J lost 7, with 18 bases in between. Germline V CDR1 and CDR2: SGHTA, FQGNSA.

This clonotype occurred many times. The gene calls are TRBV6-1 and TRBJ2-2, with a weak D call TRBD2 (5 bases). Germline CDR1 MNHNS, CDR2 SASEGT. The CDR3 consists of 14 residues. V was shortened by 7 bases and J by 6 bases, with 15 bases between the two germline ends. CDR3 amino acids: CASTDSGKAGELFF. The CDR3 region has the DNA TGTGCCAGCACCGACTCGGGGAAGGCCGGGGAGCTGTTTTTT.

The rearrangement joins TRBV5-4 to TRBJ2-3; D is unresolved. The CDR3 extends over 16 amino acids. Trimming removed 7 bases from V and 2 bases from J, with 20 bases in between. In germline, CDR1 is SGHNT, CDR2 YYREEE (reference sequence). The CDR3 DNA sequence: TGTGCCAGCGGCCTCCCAAGCGCGGATTACACAGATACGCAGTATTTT. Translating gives CASGLPSADYTDTQYF.

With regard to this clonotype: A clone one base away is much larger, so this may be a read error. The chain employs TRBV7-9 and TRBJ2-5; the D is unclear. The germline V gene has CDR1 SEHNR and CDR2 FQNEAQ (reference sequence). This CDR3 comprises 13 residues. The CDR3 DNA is TGTGTCAGCAGCTTAAACCATGGAGAGACCCAGTACTTC. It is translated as CVSSLNHGETQYF. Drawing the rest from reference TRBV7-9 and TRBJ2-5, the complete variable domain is DTGVSQNPRHKITKRGQNVTFRCDPISEHNRLYWYRQTLGQGPEFLTYFQNEAQLEKSRLLSDRFSAERPKGSFSTLEIQRTEQGDSAMYLCVSSLNHGETQYFGPGTRLLVL.

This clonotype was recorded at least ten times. Here the CDR3 reads CASREKGRLNTEAFF. The CDR3, as DNA: TGTGCCAGCAGGGAGAAGGGACGGCTGAACACTGAAGCTTTCTTT. The J gene is TRBJ1-1, the V gene TRBV7-2, with D possibly being TRBD1 (5 bases). This CDR3 spans 15 amino acids. CDR1 and CDR2 (germline): SGHTA, FQGNSA. The V and J ends lost 6 bases and 0 bases respectively, with 14 bases between them.

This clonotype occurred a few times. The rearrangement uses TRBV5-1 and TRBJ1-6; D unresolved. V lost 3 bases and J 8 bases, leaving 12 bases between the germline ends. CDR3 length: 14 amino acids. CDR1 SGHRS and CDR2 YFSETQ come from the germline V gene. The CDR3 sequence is CASSSGWVDSPLHF. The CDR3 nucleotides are TGCGCCAGCAGCTCAGGTTGGGTGGATTCACCCCTCCACTTT.

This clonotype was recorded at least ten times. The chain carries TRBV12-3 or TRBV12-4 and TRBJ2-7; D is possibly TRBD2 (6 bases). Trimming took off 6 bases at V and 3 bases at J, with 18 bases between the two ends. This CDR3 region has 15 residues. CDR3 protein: CASSMGGSGLYEQYF. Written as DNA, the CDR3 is TGTGCCAGCAGCATGGGGGGTAGCGGACTCTACGAGCAGTACTTC.

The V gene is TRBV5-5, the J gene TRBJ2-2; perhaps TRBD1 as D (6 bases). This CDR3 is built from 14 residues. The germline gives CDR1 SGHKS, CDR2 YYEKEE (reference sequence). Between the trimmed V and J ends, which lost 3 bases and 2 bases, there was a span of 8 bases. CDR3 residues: CASSWDTNTGELFF. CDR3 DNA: TGTGCCAGCAGCTGGGACACCAACACCGGGGAGCTGTTTTTT.

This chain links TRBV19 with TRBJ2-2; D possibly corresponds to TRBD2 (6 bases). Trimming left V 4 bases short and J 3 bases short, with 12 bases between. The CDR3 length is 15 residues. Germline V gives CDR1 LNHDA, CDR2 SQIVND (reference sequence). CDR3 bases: TGTGCCAGTAGTACGGGACGGGGGTACACCGGGGAGCTGTTTTTT. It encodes CASSTGRGYTGELFF.

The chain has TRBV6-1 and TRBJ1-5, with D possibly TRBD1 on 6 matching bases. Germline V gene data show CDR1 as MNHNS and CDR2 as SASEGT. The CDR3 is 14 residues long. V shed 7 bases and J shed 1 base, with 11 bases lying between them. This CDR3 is CASKRTASNQPQHF. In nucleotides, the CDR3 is TGTGCCAGCAAACGGACAGCAAGCAATCAGCCCCAGCATTTT.

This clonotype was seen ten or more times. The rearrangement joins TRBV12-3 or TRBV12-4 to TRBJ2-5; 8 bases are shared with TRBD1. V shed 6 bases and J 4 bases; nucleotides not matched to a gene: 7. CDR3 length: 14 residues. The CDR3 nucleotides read TGTGCCAGCAGGGTGGACAGGGAGGTAGAGACCCAGTACTTC. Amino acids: CASRVDREVETQYF.

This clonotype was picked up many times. The CDR3 nucleotides are TGTGCCAGCGCGGGACTAGCGGGATCCTACGAGCAGTACTTC. This sequence encodes CASAGLAGSYEQYF. The chain employs TRBV28 and TRBJ2-7; 13 bases are a match to TRBD2. Trimming took 8 bases from V and 1 from J; bases not matched to a gene: 2. The length of the CDR3 is 14 residues. Germline V CDR1 and CDR2: MDHEN, SYDVKM.

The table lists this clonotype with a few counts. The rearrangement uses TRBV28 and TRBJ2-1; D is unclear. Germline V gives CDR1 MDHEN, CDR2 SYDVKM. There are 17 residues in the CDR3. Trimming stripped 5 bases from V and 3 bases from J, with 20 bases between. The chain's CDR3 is CASSPLDPQAIYNEQFF. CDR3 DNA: TGTGCCAGCAGTCCGCTAGATCCCCAAGCCATCTACAATGAGCAGTTCTTC.

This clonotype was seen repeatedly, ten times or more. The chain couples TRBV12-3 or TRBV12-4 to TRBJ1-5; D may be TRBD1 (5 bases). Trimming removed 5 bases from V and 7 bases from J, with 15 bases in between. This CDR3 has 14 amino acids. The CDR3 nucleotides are TGTGCCAGCAGTGGAGGACACGTAAGACAGCCCCAGCATTTT. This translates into CASSGGHVRQPQHF.

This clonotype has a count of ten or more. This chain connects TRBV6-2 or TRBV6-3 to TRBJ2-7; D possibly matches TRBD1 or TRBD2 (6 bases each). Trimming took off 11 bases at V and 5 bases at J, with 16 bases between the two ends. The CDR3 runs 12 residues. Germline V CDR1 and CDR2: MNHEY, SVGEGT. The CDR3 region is CASEGGSDEQYF. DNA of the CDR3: TGTGCCTCCGAGGGGGGTAGCGACGAGCAGTACTTC.

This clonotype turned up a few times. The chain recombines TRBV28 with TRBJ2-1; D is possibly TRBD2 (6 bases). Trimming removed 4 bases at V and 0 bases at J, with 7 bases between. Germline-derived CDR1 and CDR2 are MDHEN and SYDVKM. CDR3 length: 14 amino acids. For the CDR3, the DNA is TGTGCCAGCAGTTGGCGGGACTCCTACAATGAGCAGTTCTTC. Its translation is CASSWRDSYNEQFF. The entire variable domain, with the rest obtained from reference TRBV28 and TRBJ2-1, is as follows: DVKVTQSSRYLVKRTGEKVFLECVQDMDHENMFWYRQDPGLGLRLIYFSYDVKMKEKGDIPEGYSVSREKKERFSLILESASTNQTSMYLCASSWRDSYNEQFFGPGTRLTVL.

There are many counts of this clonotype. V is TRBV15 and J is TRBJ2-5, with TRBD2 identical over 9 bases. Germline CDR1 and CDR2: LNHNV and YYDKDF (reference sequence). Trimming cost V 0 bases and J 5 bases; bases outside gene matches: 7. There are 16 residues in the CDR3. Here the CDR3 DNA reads TGTGCCACCAGCAGAGATCGAGCGGGGGGTGTGGAGACCCAGTACTTC. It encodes CATSRDRAGGVETQYF.